A single sample gave rise to the 17 T cell receptor beta chains below, sequenced in a study of CD8 T cells in Susac syndrome. After extraction with the RNeasy kit, about 0.5 to 1 ug of the RNA was reverse transcribed using random hexamers. TCRdb analysed the immunoSEQ multiplex PCR reads with MiXCR anew, one entry per CDR3 protein. This table has approximately 180,000 distinct CDR3 sequences, around 93% appearing once. Sequencing was carried out using CD4+ T cells from PBMCs. The source is a human donor with multiple sclerosis.

The genes are TRBV5-1 and TRBJ1-1; 8 bases are a match to TRBD1. The V gene's germline CDR1 is SGHRS and CDR2 YFSETQ. The V segment lost 7 bases and the J segment 2 bases; nucleotides outside the gene matches: 10. This CDR3 has 15 residues. The CDR3 coding sequence is TGCGCCAGCGGCGACAGGGGAAGAGGAAACACTGAAGCTTTCTTT. Its protein is CASGDRGRGNTEAFF.

The genes are TRBV7-8 and TRBJ2-7, with no clear D. The CDR3 length is 15 residues. V was pared by 1 base and J by 2 bases, with 12 bases between. Germline assignment: CDR1 SGHVS and CDR2 FQNEAQ. The CDR3 sequence is CASSLDIRQTYEQYF. The DNA for the CDR3 is TGTGCCAGCAGCTTAGACATTAGGCAGACCTACGAGCAGTACTTC.

The V gene is TRBV12-3 or TRBV12-4, the J gene TRBJ1-1; perhaps TRBD1 as D (5 bases). Trimming cost V 3 bases and J 0 bases, with 8 bases left between them. The CDR3 runs 14 residues. The CDR3 DNA sequence: TGTGCCAGCAGTTTGGCAGGGTTGAACACTGAAGCTTTCTTT. It translates to CASSLAGLNTEAFF.

The genes are TRBV12-2 and TRBJ2-4. TRBV12-2 is a pseudogene locus. This CDR3 contains 18 residues. CDR3 sequence reads: CASRLAAYKAVAKNIQYF. In nucleotides, the CDR3 is TGTGCAAGTCGCTTAGCCGCTTACAAAGCCGTAGCCAAAAACATTCAGTACTTC.

J is TRBJ1-3 and V is TRBV5-1; no firm D call. This CDR3 is built from 15 residues. The germline V gene encodes CDR1 SGHRS and CDR2 YFSETQ. V was pared by 0 bases and J by 0 bases, with 7 bases between. The CDR3 is CASSLDVSSGNTIYF. DNA of the CDR3: TGCGCCAGCAGCTTGGACGTCAGCTCTGGAAACACCATATATTTT.

The V call is TRBV20-1, the J call TRBJ1-3; D gene unclear. The germline gives CDR1 DFQATT, CDR2 SNEGSKA (reference sequence). With 0 bases removed from V and 3 bases from J, the gap between germline ends came to 9 bases. The CDR3 has 14 amino acids. The CDR3 reads CSARDPDDGNTIYF. CDR3 sequence (DNA): TGCAGTGCTAGAGATCCCGATGATGGAAACACCATATATTTT.

The chain uses TRBV2 and TRBJ2-7, with TRBD2 identical over 8 bases. V lost 10 bases and J lost 3; bases outside the gene matches: 8. The CDR3 totals 13 residues. Germline V gene data show CDR1 as SNHLY and CDR2 as FYNNEI. The DNA for the CDR3 is TGTGCCACCGGGGGGGACGGAGACTACGAGCAGTACTTC. This encodes CATGGDGDYEQYF.

The chain combines TRBV6-6 with TRBJ2-5; D may be TRBD2 (7 bases). The CDR3 totals 15 residues. Germline V gene sequence: CDR1 MNHNY, CDR2 SVGAGI (reference sequence). The V and J ends lost 6 bases and 5 bases respectively, with 19 bases between them. CDR3 DNA sequence: TGTGCCAGCAGACTAGCCCCGGGGGGCGGGGAGACCCAGTACTTC. Its protein product is CASRLAPGGGETQYF.

The chain uses TRBV20-1 and TRBJ1-5; the D gene is possibly TRBD1 (5 bases). In germline, CDR1 is DFQATT, CDR2 SNEGSKA (reference sequence). The CDR3 consists of 14 residues. V gave up 6 bases and J gave up 1 base, with 13 bases separating them. The CDR3 sequence: CSATVGTSNQPQHF. In nucleotides, the CDR3 is TGCAGTGCCACCGTTGGGACGAGCAATCAGCCCCAGCATTTT.

This clonotype was found once. The genes are TRBV7-2 and TRBJ2-3; 7 nucleotides line up with TRBD2. The CDR3 sequence is 14 residues long. Trimming took 5 bases from V and 3 from J; bases not matched to a gene: 5. Germline V gene data show CDR1 as SGHTA and CDR2 as FQGNSA. The CDR3 region is CASSPGLVTDTQYF. The CDR3, as DNA: TGTGCCAGCAGCCCCGGACTAGTTACAGATACGCAGTATTTT.

The chain employs TRBV7-9 and TRBJ1-1, with D possibly being TRBD1 (5 bases). Trimming stripped 10 bases from V and 1 base from J, with 16 bases between. CDR3 size: 14 residues. Germline V gives CDR1 SEHNR, CDR2 FQNEAQ (reference sequence). The CDR3 region has the DNA TGTGCCACCCAGAGGGGCGCATCGAACACTGAAGCTTTCTTT. Translation: CATQRGASNTEAFF.

The rearrangement links TRBV29-1 to TRBJ1-5; D gene unclear. The V gene lost 6 bases and the J gene lost 2 bases, with 11 bases spanning the gap. CDR1 is SQVTM and CDR2 is ANQGSEA in the germline V gene. This CDR3 contains 13 residues. CDR3 in amino acids: CSVKGDGNQPQHF. CDR3 sequence (DNA): TGCAGCGTCAAGGGCGATGGCAATCAGCCCCAGCATTTT.

This clonotype was picked up a small number of times. The chain links TRBV27 to TRBJ2-3; the D is unclear. Germline assignment: CDR1 MNHEY and CDR2 SMNVEV (reference sequence). The CDR3 extends over 13 amino acids. V lost 5 bases and J 1 base, leaving 7 bases between the germline ends. CDR3 bases: TGTGCCAGCAGTCCCTGGGGCACAGATACGCAGTATTTT. It specifies CASSPWGTDTQYF.

Concerning this clonotype: Relative to the germline gene, one junction end is altered; a read error may explain this. This sequence joins TRBV7-3 and TRBJ1-3; D is uncertain. CDR3 length: 14 amino acids. The germline gives CDR1 SGHTA, CDR2 FQGTGA. The CDR3 region is CASSGGGSENTIYF. CDR3 DNA sequence: TGTGCCAGCAGCGGAGGAGGCTCTGAAAACACCATATATTTT.

This clonotype was observed a single time. V gene TRBV11-2 combines with J gene TRBJ1-2; D is ambiguous. Looked up from germline, CDR1 is SGHAT and CDR2 is FQNNGV. The CDR3 consists of 12 residues. V was shortened by 5 bases and J by 4 bases, with 8 bases between the two germline ends. The CDR3 DNA sequence: TGTGCCAGCAGCCTTACAGCCTATGGCTACACCTTC. It codes for CASSLTAYGYTF.

The CDR3 loop reads CSVARTVASTDTQYF. CDR3 coding DNA: TGCAGCGTTGCCAGGACAGTAGCCAGCACAGATACGCAGTATTTT. This chain joins TRBV29-1 and TRBJ2-3, with a weak D call TRBD1 (6 bases). Germline CDR1 reads SQVTM; CDR2 reads ANQGSEA. V was clipped by 4 bases and J by 0 bases, with 14 bases between them. The CDR3 sequence is 15 residues long.

The chain joins TRBV9 to TRBJ2-6; TRBD1 might be the D (5 bases). The CDR3 extends over 18 amino acids. Germline values: CDR1 SGDLS, CDR2 YYNGEE. V was cut by 0 bases and J by 0 bases, with 13 bases left in between. For the CDR3, the DNA is TGTGCCAGCAGCGTAGGGCAGGGAAAAAACTCTGGGGCCAACGTCCTGACTTTC. It translates to CASSVGQGKNSGANVLTF. The whole variable domain, filled in from reference TRBV9 and TRBJ2-6, reads DSGVTQTPKHLITATGQRVTLRCSPRSGDLSVYWYQQSLDQGLQFLIQYYNGEERAKGNILERFSAQQFPDLHSELNLSSLELGDSALYFCASSVGQGKNSGANVLTFGAGSRLTVL.